This entry concerns a single T cell receptor (beta chain). Its antigen is unknown. A multiplex PCR was run with 60 Vbeta primers and 13 Jbeta primers. Measured with immunoSEQ multiplex PCR; TCRdb has only the in-frame clones, and not every one. The top ten hold 5.5% to 7% of the sample, which has around 130,000 clones, roughly four fifths seen once. The data derive from a study of cytomegalovirus exposure and HLA in healthy donors. Regarding the study as a whole: Across HLA loci, a later analysis found differing TCR association rates, with DRB1 most and HLA-C fewest. For presence/absence analyses, sequencing depth was assumed to be roughly uniform across donors. Diagnosis of cytomegalovirus status made by the classifier reportedly showed high specificity and sensitivity. Reportedly, HLA-A and HLA-B alleles of most subjects were accurately predicted from TCR beta.

The germline V gene encodes CDR1 MNHNS and CDR2 SASEGT. V dropped 4 bases and J dropped 7 bases, with 11 bases sitting between them. The CDR3 length is 13 residues. The TCR originated in a woman aged 40 to 49 in good health and CMV-seropositive. The rearrangement joins TRBV6-1 to TRBJ1-5; maybe TRBD1 (5 bases). Sequencing was done on a sample of PBMCs. DNA for the CDR3: TGTGCCAGCAGTGTTCAGGGATACCAGCCCCAGCATTTT. Translating gives CASSVQGYQPQHF.